This T cell receptor (beta chain) was captured by sequencing in a study of control samples from healthy donors and cancer patients. Profiling relied on immunoSEQ multiplex PCR, and the TCRdb table lists in-frame clones only, not all of them. The sample records 130,000 to 150,000 clones, approximately 91% being singletons. The CDR3 sequence is 15 residues long. V was clipped by 5 bases and J by 3 bases, with 14 bases between them. Germline-derived CDR1 and CDR2 are MNHNY and SVGAGI (reference sequence). The specimen was blood. The rearrangement joins TRBV6-6 to TRBJ2-1; D remains ambiguous. This clonotype was obtained from a man aged 30-40 years in good health. CDR3 amino acids: CASSEDGYDYNEQFF. The CDR3 nucleotides read TGTGCCAGCAGTGAGGACGGATATGACTACAATGAGCAGTTCTTC.